The 18 T cell receptor beta chains presented below share a single source sample, sequenced in a study of blood T cell repertoires in COVID-19 (dated by TCRdb to about 2020). Receptor libraries were prepared by the immunoSEQ multiplex PCR assay. Sourced from immuneACCESS, this table was stored by TCRdb with only in-frame sequences that have V and J called. A share of the clones is absent; for the studies checked, an unresolved V gene accounts for under half, and the remainder has no known explanation. For this sample the table gives 300,000 or so clones, of which around 90% were detected only once. The ten largest clones represent 1.3% of the sample. The sequenced sample consisted of peripheral blood. These receptors were collected from a man between 65 and 80 years old with acute or convalescent COVID-19.

To note about this clone: The same CDR3 can be traced to other DNA sequences in this sample. This chain connects TRBV5-1 to TRBJ1-4; 11 bases map to TRBD1. Germline trimming cut 2 bases from V and 8 bases from J; bases unmatched to any gene: 2. Germline values: CDR1 SGHRS, CDR2 YFSETQ. The CDR3 contains 14 residues. The CDR3 reads CASSFGQGAEKLFF. Here the CDR3 DNA reads TGCGCCAGCAGCTTTGGACAGGGGGCGGAAAAACTGTTTTTT.

The chain links TRBV7-2 to TRBJ2-7, with a tentative D call TRBD2 (7 bases). The germline CDR1 and CDR2 sequences are SGHTA and FQGNSA. V lost 5 bases and J lost 2, with 22 bases in between. The CDR3 is 17 amino acids. In DNA, the CDR3 is TGTGCCAGCAGCCTTCTGGGGGGGGGCGACTATGCCTACGAGCAGTACTTC. The encoded protein is CASSLLGGGDYAYEQYF.

This clone was detected a few times. The chain has TRBV4-2 and TRBJ2-7, with D possibly being TRBD2 (5 bases). The CDR3 runs 14 residues. Germline V gene sequence: CDR1 LGHNA, CDR2 YNFKEQ. V lost 4 bases and J 2 bases, leaving 12 bases between the germline ends. CDR3 residues: CASSLDGSTYEQYF. In nucleotides, the CDR3 is TGTGCCAGCAGCCTAGATGGGAGTACCTACGAGCAGTACTTC.

V gene TRBV7-9 combines with J gene TRBJ2-5; tentatively, D is TRBD2 (7 bases). The V end was cut by 0 bases, the J end by 1 base, with 15 bases between. The CDR3 sequence is 17 residues long. Germline CDR1 is SEHNR and CDR2 is FQNEAQ (reference sequence). The CDR3 loop is CASSLALTGGSQETQYF. CDR3 DNA sequence: TGTGCCAGCAGCTTAGCGTTAACGGGGGGCTCCCAAGAGACCCAGTACTTC.

The J gene is TRBJ1-5, the V gene TRBV29-1; 7 bases match TRBD1. The germline CDR1 and CDR2 sequences are SQVTM and ANQGSEA. This CDR3 has 13 amino acids. Unmatched junction bases numbered 6, after V lost 6 bases and J lost 4 bases. The CDR3 region is CSVADRYNQPQHF. The CDR3 coding sequence is TGCAGCGTAGCGGACAGGTATAATCAGCCCCAGCATTTT.

V and J are TRBV18 and TRBJ1-6; a weak D match, TRBD1 (5 bases). The ends were cut back, 2 bases at V and 5 bases at J, with 16 bases in the middle. CDR3 length: 17 residues. The germline CDR1 and CDR2 sequences are KGHSH and LQKENI. The CDR3 loop reads CASSPGDGDYDNSPLHF. The CDR3 DNA is TGTGCCAGCTCACCAGGGGATGGGGACTACGATAATTCACCCCTCCACTTT.

The rearrangement links TRBV3-1 (or the pseudogene TRBV3-2) to TRBJ1-5; 9 positions agree with TRBD1. The CDR3 extends over 16 amino acids. Trimming cost V 4 bases and J 2 bases; bases outside gene matches: 6. Germline loops: CDR1 LGHDT, CDR2 YNNKEL (reference sequence). CDR3 DNA: TGTGCCAGCAGCCCAGGGACAGGGTCTGGCAATCAGCCCCAGCATTTT. Translation: CASSPGTGSGNQPQHF.

The chain carries TRBV18 and TRBJ2-5; 7 bases align to TRBD1. The CDR3 has 14 amino acids. J lost 6 bases, V lost 3 bases, and 7 bases had no gene match. Germline V gene sequence: CDR1 KGHSH, CDR2 LQKENI. CDR3 coding DNA: TGTGCCAGCTCACCGAACAGGGGTACGCAGACCCAGTACTTC. Protein: CASSPNRGTQTQYF.

This chain joins TRBV7-3 and TRBJ1-2; no definite D call. Trimming pared 2 bases from V and 6 bases from J, leaving 10 bases between. Per the germline V gene, CDR1 is SGHTA and CDR2 is FQGTGA. The CDR3 length is 13 residues. CDR3 in amino acids: CASSLGGVNGYTF. The CDR3, as DNA: TGTGCCAGCAGCTTAGGCGGGGTAAATGGCTACACCTTC.

As to this clone: Other DNA sequences in the same sample also yield this CDR3. The chain recombines TRBV5-1 with TRBJ1-4, with 9 bases matching TRBD1. J gave up 5 bases and V 4 bases, and 3 bases lay outside the gene matches. CDR3 length equals 14 residues. Germline CDR1 and CDR2: SGHRS and YFSETQ. The CDR3 here is CASSPGQGNEKLFF. The CDR3 nucleotides are TGCGCCAGCAGCCCCGGACAGGGGAATGAAAAACTGTTTTTT.

The chain uses TRBV3-1 (or the pseudogene TRBV3-2) and TRBJ2-2; TRBD1 agrees at 8 bases. Germline CDR1 reads LGHDT; CDR2 reads YNNKEL (reference sequence). J gave up 8 bases and V 6 bases, and 14 bases lay outside the gene matches. CDR3 length: 16 residues. This chain's CDR3 is CASSRTQGAGSGELFF. The CDR3, as DNA: TGTGCCAGCAGTCGAACCCAGGGGGCTGGTAGTGGGGAGCTGTTTTTT.

V and J are TRBV5-6 and TRBJ1-1, with 8 bases identical to TRBD1. CDR1 is SGHDT, CDR2 YYEEEE, per germline. V was clipped by 6 bases and J by 5 bases; unmatched bases: 12. The CDR3 is made up of 15 amino acids. The CDR3 loop reads CASTPPGRGPTEAFF. The DNA of the CDR3 is TGTGCCAGCACTCCACCCGGCAGGGGGCCGACTGAAGCTTTCTTT.

The CDR3 region has the DNA TGTGCCAGTAGTTCCGACAGGGGCGGTAACTATGGCTACACCTTC. Translating gives CASSSDRGGNYGYTF. This rearrangement joins TRBV19 to TRBJ1-2; TRBD1 aligns across 8 bases. Trimming removed 5 bases from V and 1 base from J; junction bases left unmatched: 6. This CDR3 is built from 15 residues. CDR1 and CDR2 (germline): LNHDA, SQIVND (reference sequence).

This clone was observed once. The V call is TRBV2, the J call TRBJ2-1, with 9 bases identical to TRBD2. Trimming cost V 7 bases and J 9 bases; bases outside gene matches: 13. This CDR3 has 15 amino acids. Germline lookup yields CDR1 SNHLY and CDR2 FYNNEI. Here the CDR3 DNA reads TGTGCCAGCACCACTAGGGCTAGCGGGGCCGGTGAGCAGTTCTTC. Protein product: CASTTRASGAGEQFF.

J is TRBJ2-2 and V is TRBV11-2; 8 nucleotides align to TRBD2. The ends lost 0 bases at V and 1 base at J; junction bases unmatched: 7. This CDR3 spans 18 amino acids. Germline CDR1 SGHAT, CDR2 FQNNGV. The CDR3 region is CASSLEQGSGENTGELFF. In DNA form, the CDR3 reads TGTGCCAGCAGCTTAGAACAGGGTAGCGGGGAGAACACCGGGGAGCTGTTTTTT.

This CDR3 reads CASSPSDRDSGANVLTF. The CDR3 DNA reads as TGTGCCAGCAGCCCCTCGGACAGGGACTCTGGGGCCAACGTCCTGACTTTC. The J gene is TRBJ2-6, the V gene TRBV12-1; TRBD1 is the table's D call, not checked against the DNA. TRBV12-1 is an annotated pseudogene. The CDR3 covers 17 residues.

This CDR3 reads CASSEVGGSQPQHF. The CDR3 coding sequence is TGTGCCAGCAGTGAAGTGGGGGGGAGTCAGCCCCAGCATTTT. J is TRBJ1-5 and V is TRBV2; maybe TRBD1 (5 bases). Looked up from germline, CDR1 is SNHLY and CDR2 is FYNNEI. The CDR3 contains 14 residues. Trimming removed 1 base at V and 6 bases at J, with 10 bases between.

This clone is deemed medium-sized. The CDR3 is CASTPGTYTPQHF. The CDR3 DNA reads TGTGCCAGCACCCCCGGGACTTATACTCCCCAGCATTTT. The rearrangement joins TRBV6-2 or TRBV6-3 to TRBJ1-5; D may be TRBD1 (5 bases). Germline lookup yields CDR1 MNHEY and CDR2 SVGEGT. This CDR3 has 13 amino acids. Trimming took off 7 bases at V and 10 bases at J, with 17 bases between the two ends.